The T cell receptor (beta chain) under discussion was sequenced for a study of STAT5B mutations in CD4+ large granular lymphocyte leukemia (dated by TCRdb to about 2022). About the investigation overall: When cryopreserved patient cells were available, CD8+ cells were depleted as a first step, and selection with anti-CD4 microbeads followed. The study compared the TCRbeta repertoires of patients with CD4+ T-cell large granular lymphocyte leukemia against the TCRbeta repertoires of healthy blood donors. Flow cytometry on FACSCanto II or FACSVerse confirmed that purified fractions exceeded 95% purity among lymphocytes.

General conclusions and limits of the study: Main leukemic clonotypes were private to each patient, although roughly 23% appeared at low frequency in other patients' non-leukemic repertoires. Compared with healthy CD4+ repertoires, CD4-sorted patient repertoires appeared more clonal, and this difference remained even after the putative leukemic clones were removed. Enrichment of TRBV06-family usage was observed among the top patient clones (8/27) relative to healthy controls (2/35). The data were not HLA-matched, and the relatively small sample size could explain the higher clonality seen in CD4+ compared with CD8+ T-LGLL. The sources of patient cells varied, and only six or seven CD4-sorted patient samples were included in the clonality comparison with healthy controls.

In regard to this clone: Its antigen is not yet known. No base qualities exist here, and no much larger clone lies one base off it.

Patients with CD4+ T-LGLL were recruited at hematology units in Padova (Italy), Helsinki (Finland) and Shinshu (Japan). Depending on which samples were available, patient samples consisted of bead-purified CD4+, CD4+CD8+, CD57+ or CD56+ fractions, or of unselected PBMC. Deep amplicon sequencing of the same DNA produced somatic STAT5B mutation profiles, and these profiles were combined with the patient TCRbeta data. All TCR-sequenced material derived from peripheral blood: patient blood samples and healthy donor buffy coats. Peripheral blood mononuclear cells were isolated by Ficoll-Hypaque gradient centrifugation. The Gentra Puregene Cell and Tissue kit was used to extract genomic DNA, and a Qubit 2.0 fluorometer was used to measure the amount of genomic DNA. Inclusive of the bounding cysteine and phenylalanine, the CDR3 is 14 residues long. Only the CDR3 region is kept as DNA, spanning 42 bases read in frame from base 1. V sheds 4 bases and J sheds 2 bases, leaving 11 bases between their ends. Sequences MNHEY (CDR1) and SMNVEV (CDR2) are obtained from the germline V gene (reference sequence).

The immunoSEQ assay at survey resolution was used to sequence TCRbeta rearrangements from genomic DNA. From the authors' description of their analysis: Clonotypes making up more than 5% of the repertoire were considered putative leukemic clones, giving some 64 such clones in 25 to 35 patients. A lowest detectable productive clonotype frequency of 2.59 x 10-5 was observed in the TCR sequencing data. Analyses included only productive TCRbeta rearrangements, meaning complete and in-frame sequences. The clonality of each sample was calculated as Simpson clonality in the immunoSEQ Analyzer version 3.0. Clones were grouped by frequency into very rare, small, medium, large (1-20%) or hyperexpanded (>20%) categories. Generation probabilities were estimated with OLGA 1.2.3, V-gene circos plots were made with VDJtools, specificities were looked up in VDJdb, and CDR3 motifs were identified with GLIPH. TCRdb provides this immuneACCESS table in a form limited to in-frame rearrangements. Some clones are lacking; in checked studies, under half of them reflect an unresolved V gene, and why the rest are absent is not known. The D gene and trimming were derived from the DNA, and the V and J assignments and clone size from that table. The sample data list over a thousand clones, and about four fifths of these were observed just once. Of the sample, about three quarters falls within the top ten clones.

This receptor chain uses TRBV27 and TRBJ2-5; D gene: possibly TRBD1, on 6 matching bases. Sequenced material: PBMCs. The receptor was isolated from a man aged 70 or older with CD4+ T-cell large granular lymphocyte leukemia. CDR3 sequence: CASSWGPTQETQYF. The nucleotides read TGTGCCAGCAGTTGGGGGCCAACACAAGAGACCCAGTACTTC.